The clone carrying this TCR beta chain was detected ten times or more. Trimming at V came to 5 bases and at J to 0 bases, leaving 3 bases not matched to a gene. The length of the CDR3 is 15 residues. The germline CDR1 and CDR2 sequences are MDHEN and SYDVKM. CDR3 regions of TCR beta were amplified from RNA transcripts. RT-PCR with HTBI primers came first, then second-round multiplex PCR. In TCRdb, the multiplex PCR reads were re-called with MiXCR into one record per CDR3 protein. The table shows 450,000 or so distinct CDR3 sequences, with about an eighth occurring only once. The entry originates in a study of Graves' ophthalmopathy and Graves' hyperthyroidism.

This clonotype originated in a woman younger than 45 with Graves' ophthalmopathy. J is TRBJ1-2 and V is TRBV28; TRBD1 aligns across 10 bases. The specimen sequenced was blood. This CDR3 reads CASSPGTGANYGYTF. In nucleotides, the CDR3 is TGTGCCAGCAGTCCAGGGACAGGGGCTAACTATGGCTACACCTTC.